This T cell receptor beta chain stems from a study of T cells expressing NK-cell markers. TCRdb re-called the 5' RACE reads; every CDR3 protein appears as one record, without DNA. The sample features 500,000 to 700,000 distinct CDR3 sequences, with approximately 4% in its top ten. CDR1 is SGHTA and CDR2 is FQGNSA in the germline V gene. This CDR3 contains 15 residues. The chain recombines TRBV7-2 with TRBJ2-7; the D call of TRBD2 rests on TCRdb alone, since no DNA is present to check it. Sequencing was carried out using blood T cells: a sorted CD56 or NKG2C T cell subset, CD4+ or CD8+ T cells, or bulk PBMC T cells (not recorded which). The TCR originated in a young man in good health. The CDR3: CASSKTSFVSYEQYF.